The clone carrying this T cell receptor beta chain was observed at least ten times. Its antigen is not identified. One base away lies a much larger clone, so this may be a sequencing read error. The data were taken from a study of metastatic and nonmetastatic thyroid tumors. Across the whole study: Across peripheral blood and tumor or nodule tissue samples taken from malignant and benign thyroid patients, the repertoires were compared with one another. Study conclusions and caveats: When malignant thyroid tumors were compared with benign nodules, TCR beta diversity was reportedly significantly higher in the malignant tumors. This held in both blood and tumor samples.

Original data processing: A classifier for distant metastasis in papillary thyroid cancer was constructed using CDR3 differences observed across clinicopathological groups. Through MiXCR, TCRdb re-clonotyped the PCR reads. TCRdb assigned the V and J calls; the authors' analysis was not used. The table includes roughly 15,000 clones, 26% detected once. The CDR3 is made up of 12 amino acids. V lost 11 bases, J lost 3 bases, and 12 bases lay in between. The V gene's germline CDR1 is SEHNR and CDR2 FQNEAQ (reference sequence). No patient had received any treatment before thyroid surgery. The source material was tumor tissue. The sequence came from a female donor with papillary thyroid cancer or a benign thyroid nodule (not recorded which). Some clones in this sample may be carry-over from other donors' samples. The chain couples TRBV7-9 to TRBJ2-3; D possibly corresponds to TRBD2 (5 bases). The CDR3 reads CAASSETDTQYF. CDR3 sequence (DNA): TGTGCCGCCAGTAGCGAGACAGATACGCAGTATTTT.